A selection of T cell receptor beta chains follows, all from one sample in a study of regulatory T cells in long-lasting Graves disease. TCRdb analysed the multiplex PCR reads with MiXCR anew, one entry per CDR3 protein. In the table there are around 460,000 distinct CDR3 sequences, approximately 23% of which are singletons. Source: peripheral blood mononuclear cells (PBMCs), taken when the disease was refractory, from a patient treated with antithyroid drugs. These receptors all come from a female donor with Graves disease. The CDR3 runs from the conserved cysteine through the conserved F or W. The D gene is left open where the match is weak. Clone size, where shown, is once, few, many, or a class for clones that have expanded.

cdr3_nt: TGTGCCAGCAGTATAACTAGCGGGGAATTCTACGAGCAGTACTTC
cdr3_aa: CASSITSGEFYEQYF
d_call: TRBD2
clone_size: many
j_call: TRBJ2-7
v_call: TRBV2
cdr3_length: 15

cdr3_nt: TGTGCCAGCAGACCGGGGATCGGGGTGGGCTACGAGCAGTACTTC
cdr3_aa: CASRPGIGVGYEQYF
d_call: -
clone_size: few
j_call: TRBJ2-7
v_call: TRBV6-2/TRBV6-3
cdr3_length: 15

cdr3_nt: TGTGCTAGCAGCAAGGACGGAGCTAGCACAGATACGCAGTATTTT
cdr3_aa: CASSKDGASTDTQYF
d_call: -
clone_size: -
j_call: TRBJ2-3
v_call: TRBV7-7
cdr3_length: 15

cdr3_nt: TGCAGCGTTGGGTGGGGCAGGGGAGCTGTCGAGCAGTACTTC
cdr3_aa: CSVGWGRGAVEQYF
d_call: -
clone_size: -
j_call: TRBJ2-7
v_call: TRBV29-1
cdr3_length: 14

cdr3_nt: TGTGCCAGCAGCTTACCGGGGGAGGGCTATGGCTACACCTTC
cdr3_aa: CASSLPGEGYGYTF
d_call: -
clone_size: many
j_call: TRBJ1-2
v_call: TRBV7-2
cdr3_length: 14

cdr3_nt: TGTGCCAGCAGTTTATCGACAGGGGCGCGCGGAAACACCATATATTTT
cdr3_aa: CASSLSTGARGNTIYF
d_call: TRBD1
clone_size: many
j_call: TRBJ1-3
v_call: TRBV28
cdr3_length: 16

cdr3_nt: TGTGCCAGTAGTGCAGGGGGAGACTCCTACGAGCAGTACTTC
cdr3_aa: CASSAGGDSYEQYF
d_call: TRBD1
clone_size: few
j_call: TRBJ2-7
v_call: TRBV19
cdr3_length: 14

cdr3_nt: TGTGCCAGCAGCGCTACCTCCCGAGGGGCCGACTGGGGCTACACCTTC
cdr3_aa: CASSATSRGADWGYTF
d_call: -
clone_size: many
j_call: TRBJ1-2
v_call: TRBV9
cdr3_length: 16

cdr3_nt: TGTGCCAGCAGCTTGGGACTAGCGGGAGTGCCAGATACGCAGTATTTT
cdr3_aa: CASSLGLAGVPDTQYF
d_call: TRBD2
clone_size: -
j_call: TRBJ2-3
v_call: TRBV7-3
cdr3_length: 16

cdr3_nt: TGTGCCAGCAGCTCCGGGTCCAGAGTCGGCTACACCTTC
cdr3_aa: CASSSGSRVGYTF
d_call: -
clone_size: many
j_call: TRBJ1-2
v_call: TRBV11-1
cdr3_length: 13

cdr3_nt: TGTGCCAGCAGCCCCAGGACTAGCGGGAGGGAGCAGTACTTC
cdr3_aa: CASSPRTSGREQYF
d_call: TRBD2
clone_size: many
j_call: TRBJ2-7
v_call: TRBV7-2
cdr3_length: 14

cdr3_nt: TGTGCCAGCAGCCGGACCGGGACAGGGGATAATTCACCCCTCCACTTT
cdr3_aa: CASSRTGTGDNSPLHF
d_call: TRBD1
clone_size: few
j_call: TRBJ1-6
v_call: TRBV13
cdr3_length: 16

cdr3_nt: TGTGCCAGCAGTTATCGAGGGAAAGATTCACCCCTCCACTTT
cdr3_aa: CASSYRGKDSPLHF
d_call: -
clone_size: many
j_call: TRBJ1-6
v_call: TRBV12-3/TRBV12-4
cdr3_length: 14